A single sample is the source of the 10 T cell receptor beta chains below, sequenced in a study of CD8 T cells in ankylosing spondylitis. TCRdb reanalysed the 5' RACE reads using MiXCR and keeps one entry per CDR3 protein. The profile shows around 250,000 distinct CDR3 sequences, about 10% of them singletons. Sequencing was carried out using blood, either unsorted or a sorted T cell fraction (not recorded which). The receptors were sampled from a male donor with ankylosing spondylitis or in good health (not recorded which).

This clonotype showed up just a few times. The chain links TRBV29-1 to TRBJ2-5; D is perhaps TRBD2 (7 bases). Trimming left V 3 bases short and J 5 bases short, with 10 bases between. CDR1 is SQVTM and CDR2 is ANQGSEA in the germline V gene. The CDR3 extends over 12 amino acids. The CDR3 reads CSVERGRETQYF. The CDR3 nucleotides are TGCAGCGTTGAGCGGGGGCGGGAGACCCAGTACTTC.

This clonotype came up many times. The chain uses TRBV3-1 and TRBJ2-1; D may be TRBD2 (5 bases). The CDR3 spans 16 residues. The germline V gene encodes CDR1 LGHDT and CDR2 YNNKEL (reference sequence). V was trimmed by 1 base and J by 3 bases, leaving 13 bases between them. The CDR3 DNA reads as TGTGCCAGCAGCCAAGCCCCAGGACTCGACTACAATGAGCAGTTCTTC. The encoded protein is CASSQAPGLDYNEQFF.

This clonotype was counted between two and nine times. This chain uses TRBV7-6 with TRBJ2-1; 7 nucleotides align to TRBD2. The CDR3 spans 17 residues. Germline V gene data show CDR1 as SGHVS and CDR2 as FNYEAQ. The V segment lost 5 bases and the J segment 0 bases; nucleotides outside the gene matches: 10. CDR3 loop: CASSLGLTGSSYNEQFF. CDR3 DNA: TGTGCCAGCAGCCTGGGACTAACAGGTAGCTCCTACAATGAGCAGTTCTTC. The variable domain in full, with the rest retrieved from reference TRBV7-6 and TRBJ2-1, is GAGVSQSPRYKVTKRGQDVALRCDPISGHVSLYWYRQALGQGPEFLTYFNYEAQQDKSGLPNDRFSAERPEGSISTLTIQRTEQRDSAMYRCASSLGLTGSSYNEQFFGPGTRLTVL.

The chain recombines TRBV7-9 with TRBJ2-1; D gene ambiguous. The CDR3 spans 12 residues. Germline values: CDR1 SEHNR, CDR2 FQNEAQ (reference sequence). V was shortened by 2 bases and J by 8 bases, with 7 bases between the two germline ends. In DNA, the CDR3 is TGTGCCAGCAGCTTATCTAGGCATGAGCAGTTCTTC. Protein sequence: CASSLSRHEQFF.

This clonotype was observed at least ten times. The chain is built from TRBV5-1 and TRBJ1-1; 8 nucleotides align to TRBD1. Germline-derived CDR1 and CDR2 are SGHRS and YFSETQ. CDR3 length: 14 amino acids. V shed 3 bases, J shed 1 base, and the junction held 2 bases outside the gene matches. This CDR3 reads CASSSDRANTEAFF. The CDR3 coding sequence is TGCGCCAGCAGCTCGGACAGGGCGAACACTGAAGCTTTCTTT. The complete variable domain, with remaining parts taken from reference TRBV5-1 and TRBJ1-1, reads KAGVTQTPRYLIKTRGQQVTLSCSPISGHRSVSWYQQTPGQGLQFLFEYFSETQRNKGNFPGRFSGRQFSNSRSEMNVSTLELGDSALYLCASSSDRANTEAFFGQGTRLTVV.

This clonotype has a count of ten or more. J is TRBJ1-3 and V is TRBV28; D possibly corresponds to TRBD1 (5 bases). The length of the CDR3 is 14 residues. Trimming took 6 bases from V and 1 from J, leaving 10 bases between them. Germline V gene data show CDR1 as MDHEN and CDR2 as SYDVKM. DNA of the CDR3: TGTGCCAGCAGAAATGGGGGATCTGGAAACACCATATATTTT. It codes for CASRNGGSGNTIYF.

This clonotype has ten or more counts. V usage is TRBV11-1 and J usage is TRBJ1-2; the D is unclear. The CDR3 sequence is 12 residues long. CDR1 is SGHAT, CDR2 FQDESV, per germline (reference sequence). V gave up 5 bases and J gave up 4 bases, with 8 bases separating them. In DNA form, the CDR3 reads TGTGCCAGCAGCCCGGATAGCTATGGCTACACCTTC. Its protein is CASSPDSYGYTF.

This clonotype was detected many times. J is TRBJ2-3 and V is TRBV5-1; possibly TRBD1 for D (6 bases). This CDR3 spans 15 amino acids. Trimming shortened V by 2 bases and J by 1 base, and 11 bases separated the two germline ends. The germline CDR1 and CDR2 sequences are SGHRS and YFSETQ. This CDR3 reads CASSFSGHGTDTQYF. The CDR3 DNA reads as TGCGCCAGCAGCTTTTCGGGACATGGCACAGATACGCAGTATTTT. The complete variable domain, with remaining parts taken from reference TRBV5-1 and TRBJ2-3, reads KAGVTQTPRYLIKTRGQQVTLSCSPISGHRSVSWYQQTPGQGLQFLFEYFSETQRNKGNFPGRFSGRQFSNSRSEMNVSTLELGDSALYLCASSFSGHGTDTQYFGPGTRLTVL.

This clonotype has ten or more counts. This chain joins TRBV15 and TRBJ2-1, with D perhaps TRBD1 (6 bases). This CDR3 region has 13 residues. The germline V and J ends were trimmed by 4 bases and 7 bases, with 11 bases remaining between them. CDR1 LNHNV and CDR2 YYDKDF come from the germline V gene (reference sequence). The CDR3 sequence is CATSKIQGNEQFF. CDR3 bases: TGTGCCACCAGCAAAATACAGGGTAATGAGCAGTTCTTC. The full variable domain, rest sourced from reference TRBV15 and TRBJ2-1, is DAMVIQNPRYQVTQFGKPVTLSCSQTLNHNVMYWYQQKSSQAPKLLFHYYDKDFNNEADTPDNFQSRRPNTSFCFLDIRSPGLGDTAMYLCATSKIQGNEQFFGPGTRLTVL.

At least ten counts were recorded for this clonotype. The J gene is TRBJ1-1, the V gene TRBV29-1; TRBD1 matches 8 bases. This CDR3 contains 13 residues. Germline V CDR1 and CDR2: SQVTM, ANQGSEA. Unmatched junction bases numbered 5, after V lost 3 bases and J lost 5 bases. This CDR3 is CSVDQGAGTEAFF. The CDR3 DNA is TGCAGCGTTGATCAGGGGGCAGGAACTGAAGCTTTCTTT.